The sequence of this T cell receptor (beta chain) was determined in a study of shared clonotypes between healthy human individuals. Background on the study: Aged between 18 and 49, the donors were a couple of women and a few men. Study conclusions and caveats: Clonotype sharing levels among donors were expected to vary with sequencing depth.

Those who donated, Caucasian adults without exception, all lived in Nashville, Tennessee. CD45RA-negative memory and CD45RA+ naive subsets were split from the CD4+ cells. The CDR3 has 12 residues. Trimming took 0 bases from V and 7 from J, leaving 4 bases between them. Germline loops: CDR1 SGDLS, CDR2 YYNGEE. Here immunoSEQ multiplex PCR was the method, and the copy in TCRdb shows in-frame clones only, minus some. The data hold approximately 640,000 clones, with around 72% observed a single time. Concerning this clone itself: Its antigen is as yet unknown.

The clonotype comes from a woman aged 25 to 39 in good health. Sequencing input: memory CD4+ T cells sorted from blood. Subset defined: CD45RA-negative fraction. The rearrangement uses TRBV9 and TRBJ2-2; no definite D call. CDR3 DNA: TGTGCCAGCAGCGTAGTAAACGGGGAGCTGTTTTTT. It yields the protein CASSVVNGELFF.